Below, 28 T cell receptor beta chains from the same sample are listed, as sequenced in a study of cytomegalovirus exposure and HLA in healthy donors. The study ran its PCR with 60 Vbeta and 13 Jbeta primers. Only in-frame clones appear in the TCRdb table, and some are missing; sequencing was by immunoSEQ multiplex PCR. Of roughly 190,000 clones in the sample, roughly 76% are singletons; the top ten hold approximately 2%. The sample consisted of PBMCs. Receptors were obtained from a woman between 25 and 40 years old in good health and CMV-seropositive.

This chain connects TRBV27 to TRBJ2-1; D is unclear. The CDR3 has 13 amino acids. The ends were cut back, 3 bases at V and 4 bases at J, with 7 bases in the middle. Per germline, CDR1 MNHEY and CDR2 SMNVEV (reference sequence). The CDR3 here is CASSFREYNEQFF. The DNA of the CDR3 is TGTGCCAGCAGTTTTAGAGAATACAATGAGCAGTTCTTC.

The CDR3 protein is CASSLEVGAGNTIYF. For the CDR3, the DNA is TGTGCCAGCAGCTTGGAAGTAGGGGCTGGAAACACCATATATTTT. The chain joins TRBV5-8 to TRBJ1-3, with D possibly matching TRBD1 (5 bases). CDR3 length: 15 residues. Germline V gives CDR1 SGHTS, CDR2 YDEGEE. Trimming shortened V by 0 bases and J by 2 bases, and 9 bases separated the two germline ends.

This sequence joins TRBV7-9 and TRBJ2-5; 9 bases map to TRBD2. Germline V gene data show CDR1 as SEHNR and CDR2 as FQNEAQ (reference sequence). This CDR3 has 15 residues. Trimming cost V 7 bases and J 4 bases; bases outside gene matches: 10. In DNA form, the CDR3 reads TGTGCCAGCACCCCCGGGCGGGGGGGTTTAGAGACCCAGTACTTC. Amino acids: CASTPGRGGLETQYF.

This clone has only a few counts. The J gene is TRBJ2-3, the V gene TRBV2; no firm D call. The CDR3 is 12 residues long. In germline, CDR1 is SNHLY, CDR2 FYNNEI. V lost 2 bases to trimming and J lost 6 bases, with 6 bases between them. The CDR3 here is CASSELEDTQYF. The DNA for the CDR3 is TGTGCCAGCAGTGAACTTGAGGATACGCAGTATTTT.

This chain uses TRBV7-9 with TRBJ2-1; 8 bases line up with TRBD2. Trimming removed 1 base from V and 7 bases from J; junction bases left unmatched: 6. This CDR3 is built from 15 residues. Germline lookup yields CDR1 SEHNR and CDR2 FQNEAQ (reference sequence). DNA for the CDR3: TGTGCCAGCAGCTTAGGACTAGCGTCGAAAAATGAGCAGTTCTTC. Protein: CASSLGLASKNEQFF.

The V call is TRBV28, the J call TRBJ2-1; 8 bases map to TRBD2. Germline assignment: CDR1 MDHEN and CDR2 SYDVKM. The J segment lost 4 bases and the V segment lost 6 bases, leaving 11 bases of the junction unmatched. CDR3 length: 16 residues. The CDR3 region is CASRDAAGGQYNEQFF. The CDR3 DNA reads as TGTGCCAGCAGAGACGCCGCGGGGGGCCAATACAATGAGCAGTTCTTC.

This chain connects TRBV4-1 to TRBJ1-2; possible D gene TRBD1, 6 bases. Trimming removed 2 bases at V and 4 bases at J, with 20 bases between. There are 17 residues in the CDR3. Germline CDR1 reads MGHRA; CDR2 reads YSYEKL. The CDR3 spells CASSQYDSTGSIYGYTF. In nucleotides, the CDR3 is TGCGCCAGCAGCCAATATGATAGCACAGGGAGCATCTATGGCTACACCTTC.

This sequence joins TRBV9 and TRBJ2-1; 11 positions match TRBD2. After removal of 2 bases from V and 6 bases from J, the junction contained 7 bases not matched to a gene. The V gene's germline CDR1 is SGDLS and CDR2 YYNGEE. The CDR3 contains 16 residues. CDR3 amino acids: CASSVPGLAASNEQFF. Written as DNA, the CDR3 is TGTGCCAGCAGCGTTCCGGGACTAGCGGCCTCCAATGAGCAGTTCTTC.

V gene TRBV4-2 combines with J gene TRBJ1-1; D not resolved. Deletions cut 3 bases from V and 3 bases from J, with 8 bases between. The germline V gene has CDR1 LGHNA and CDR2 YNFKEQ. This CDR3 is 13 amino acids long. In DNA, the CDR3 is TGTGCCAGCAGCCATAGTATGGACACTGAAGCTTTCTTT. Translating it yields CASSHSMDTEAFF.

The chain links TRBV19 to TRBJ1-5; no clear D gene. V dropped 5 bases and J dropped 0 bases, with 11 bases sitting between them. Germline V gene sequence: CDR1 LNHDA, CDR2 SQIVND (reference sequence). This CDR3 has 15 residues. CDR3 DNA: TGTGCCAGTAGTCCAGGACTTAATAGCAATCAGCCCCAGCATTTT. Translating it yields CASSPGLNSNQPQHF.

Comment on this clone: The germline gene is not matched at one end of the junction; a read error may be the cause. The chain combines TRBV27 with TRBJ1-5; 8 positions match TRBD1. Germline assignment: CDR1 MNHEY and CDR2 SMNVEV (reference sequence). The CDR3 runs 15 residues. CDR3 protein: CASSVSPGGYQPQHF. CDR3 bases: TGTGCCAGCAGTGTATCGCCAGGGGGCTATCAGCCCCAGCATTTT.

The J gene is TRBJ2-7, the V gene TRBV5-1, with a possible D match to TRBD1 (6 bases). Germline CDR1 and CDR2: SGHRS and YFSETQ. The V and J ends lost 2 bases and 3 bases respectively, with 12 bases between them. The CDR3 is made up of 14 amino acids. The CDR3 reads CASSLTGRGYEQYF. CDR3 nucleotide sequence: TGCGCCAGCAGCTTAACAGGGAGAGGCTACGAGCAGTACTTC.

This clone appeared a single time. The chain couples TRBV7-6 to TRBJ1-6; no clear D gene. Trimming removed 2 bases at V and 0 bases at J, with 11 bases between. CDR1 and CDR2 (germline): SGHVS, FNYEAQ. This CDR3 comprises 17 residues. DNA for the CDR3: TGTGCCAGCAGCTTATTATGGGAGAGCTCCTATAATTCACCCCTCCACTTT. Amino acids: CASSLLWESSYNSPLHF.

V is TRBV29-1 and J is TRBJ2-3; 7 bases map to TRBD2. Looked up from germline, CDR1 is SQVTM and CDR2 is ANQGSEA. Trimming cost V 6 bases and J 1 base; bases outside gene matches: 7. This CDR3 has 14 residues. The CDR3 DNA is TGCAGCGTGGGAGGGGACGGCGGCACAGATACGCAGTATTTT. Residues: CSVGGDGGTDTQYF.

The gene calls are TRBV4-3 and TRBJ1-2; the D is unclear. Germline V gives CDR1 LGHNA, CDR2 YSLEER. The CDR3 covers 14 residues. V was trimmed by 0 bases and J by 5 bases, leaving 10 bases between them. The chain's CDR3 is CASSQDQEGYGYTF. As DNA, the CDR3 is TGCGCCAGCAGCCAAGATCAGGAGGGATATGGCTACACCTTC.

This chain connects TRBV6-6 to TRBJ2-5, with D perhaps TRBD1 (6 bases). The germline CDR1 and CDR2 sequences are MNHNY and SVGAGI (reference sequence). CDR3 length: 14 residues. V was clipped by 6 bases and J by 2 bases, with 13 bases between them. This CDR3 reads CASRHRQGQETQYF. The CDR3 DNA sequence: TGTGCCAGCAGGCACCGGCAGGGGCAAGAGACCCAGTACTTC.

This sequence joins TRBV13 and TRBJ2-7; TRBD1 aligns across 10 bases. CDR3 length: 16 amino acids. V gave up 5 bases and J gave up 2 bases; unmatched junction bases: 9. CDR1 is PRHDT, CDR2 FYEKMQ, per germline (reference sequence). This CDR3 is CASSPKGQGIPYEQYF. The CDR3 coding sequence is TGTGCCAGCAGCCCAAAGGGACAGGGGATCCCCTACGAGCAGTACTTC. Full variable domain (rest looked up from reference TRBV13 and TRBJ2-7): AAGVIQSPRHLIKEKRETATLKCYPIPRHDTVYWYQQGPGQDPQFLISFYEKMQSDKGSIPDRFSAQQFSDYHSELNMSSLELGDSALYFCASSPKGQGIPYEQYFGPGTRLTVT.

V usage is TRBV25-1 and J usage is TRBJ1-6; 7 bases fit TRBD1. The CDR3 has 14 amino acids. CDR1 and CDR2 from the germline V gene are MGHDK and SYGVNS. V lost 7 bases to trimming and J lost 9 bases; unmatched junction nucleotides: 9. The CDR3 region is CASKPDRDGSPLHF. In DNA, the CDR3 is TGTGCCAGCAAACCAGACAGGGACGGTTCACCCCTCCACTTT.

This clone showed up just a few times. This chain uses TRBV6-1 with TRBJ1-1, with D hard to call. CDR1 MNHNS and CDR2 SASEGT come from the germline V gene. Trimming left V 4 bases short and J 1 base short, with 7 bases between. CDR3 length equals 13 residues. The CDR3, as DNA: TGTGCCAGCAGTGTGGAGGGGAACACTGAAGCTTTCTTT. It specifies CASSVEGNTEAFF.

The rearrangement joins TRBV11-3 to TRBJ2-1, with a tentative D call TRBD1 (5 bases). This CDR3 has 15 residues. Germline-derived CDR1 and CDR2 are SGHNT and YENEEA. V lost 1 base, J lost 4 bases, and 11 bases lay in between. CDR3 DNA sequence: TGTGCCAGCAGCTTAGGCAGGGAAAAATACAATGAGCAGTTCTTC. This translates into CASSLGREKYNEQFF. Full variable domain (rest looked up from reference TRBV11-3 and TRBJ2-1): EAGVVQSPRYKIIEKKQPVAFWCNPISGHNTLYWYLQNLGQGPELLIRYENEEAVDDSQLPKDRFSAERLKGVDSTLKIQPAELGDSAVYLCASSLGREKYNEQFFGPGTRLTVL.

A single count supports this clone. The CDR3 loop reads CASSVRGGSYNEQFF. CDR3 coding DNA: TGTGCCAGCAGTGTGCGGGGGGGCTCCTACAATGAGCAGTTCTTC. The gene calls are TRBV2 and TRBJ2-1; TRBD2 matches 9 bases. This CDR3 is 15 amino acids long. V trimming: 4 bases; J trimming: 0 bases; junction bases outside the gene matches: 1. Germline values: CDR1 SNHLY, CDR2 FYNNEI.

In this sample, this clone turned up a few times. This chain links TRBV19 with TRBJ2-3, with D unclear. The CDR3 spans 13 residues. Between the trimmed V and J ends, which lost 5 bases and 2 bases, there was a span of 8 bases. CDR1 and CDR2 (germline): LNHDA, SQIVND (reference sequence). The CDR3 coding sequence is TGTGCCAGTAGTTATACAGACACAGATACGCAGTATTTT. Translation gives CASSYTDTDTQYF.

The J gene is TRBJ2-1, the V gene TRBV27; TRBD2 matches at 7 bases. The CDR3 loop spans 16 amino acids. The ends lost 1 base at V and 5 bases at J; junction bases unmatched: 8. Germline lookup yields CDR1 MNHEY and CDR2 SMNVEV (reference sequence). The DNA of the CDR3 is TGTGCCAGCAGTTTATGGGTGGCTAGCGGAAACAATGAGCAGTTCTTC. Its translation is CASSLWVASGNNEQFF.

This clone appeared a single time. The gene calls are TRBV9 and TRBJ2-2, with D possibly matching TRBD1 (6 bases). The germline V gene has CDR1 SGDLS and CDR2 YYNGEE. V was shortened by 2 bases and J by 7 bases, with 15 bases between the two germline ends. The CDR3 extends over 15 amino acids. CDR3 nucleotides: TGTGCCAGCAGCGTTGACAGGTTCTCCGGCGGGGAGCTGTTTTTT. This encodes CASSVDRFSGGELFF.

The chain uses TRBV27 and TRBJ2-5; TRBD1 agrees at 10 bases. Germline CDR1 MNHEY, CDR2 SMNVEV (reference sequence). The CDR3 spans 16 residues. With V trimmed by 4 bases and J by 2 bases, 7 bases remained unmatched. CDR3 region: CASSYSGTGVQETQYF. The CDR3 DNA reads as TGTGCCAGCAGTTACTCCGGGACAGGGGTACAAGAGACCCAGTACTTC.

The genes are TRBV7-9 and TRBJ2-7; weak D call: TRBD2 (6 bases). This CDR3 is built from 15 residues. Germline V gene lookup returns CDR1 SEHNR and CDR2 FQNEAQ (reference sequence). The V end was cut by 2 bases, the J end by 2 bases, with 13 bases between. The CDR3 region has the DNA TGTGCCAGCAGCTTATCGGGCGGGGCAACCTACGAGCAGTACTTC. Encoded protein: CASSLSGGATYEQYF. Complete variable domain (other parts from reference TRBV7-9 and TRBJ2-7): DTGVSQNPRHKITKRGQNVTFRCDPISEHNRLYWYRQTLGQGPEFLTYFQNEAQLEKSRLLSDRFSAERPKGSFSTLEIQRTEQGDSAMYLCASSLSGGATYEQYFGPGTRLTVT.

Regarding this clone: The germline gene is not matched at one end of the junction; a read error may be the cause. The sample carries other DNA sequences with the same CDR3. The chain couples TRBV30 to TRBJ1-3; D is possibly TRBD1 (6 bases). The CDR3 length is 14 residues. The germline V gene has CDR1 GTSNPN and CDR2 SVGIG (reference sequence). For the CDR3, the DNA is TGCGCCTGTCAGGGGACATTCTCTGGAAACACCATATATTTT. Its translation: CACQGTFSGNTIYF.

The CDR3 sequence is CASSPDWRSYNEQFF. CDR3 nucleotides: TGTGCCAGCAGTCCCGACTGGCGTTCCTACAATGAGCAGTTCTTC. This chain joins TRBV28 and TRBJ2-1; D is undetermined. Trimming left V 5 bases short and J 1 base short, with 12 bases between. The CDR3 length is 15 residues. Germline lookup yields CDR1 MDHEN and CDR2 SYDVKM.